The 5 T cell receptor beta chains below were found in one sample sequenced in a study of CXCR3-negative and CXCR3-positive naive CD8 T cells. Study results and limitations: The study found more hydrophobic TRB CDR3s in CXCR3-positive naive cells than in CXCR3-negative naive cells.

Researchers prepared the TRB cDNA libraries using 5' RACE with UMI labels. TCRdb re-called the 5' RACE reads and catalogs CDR3 proteins one per entry, DNA excluded. The sample's table shows 50,000 to 65,000 distinct CDR3 sequences. Their target antigens are unknown. The specimen was naive CXCR3+ CD8+ T cells from blood. Stated subset: CD45RO-CCR7+CD27+CD95- naive CD8+ T cells expressing CXCR3 (TNR3+). The receptor source for this set is a human donor in good health. Some clones in this sample may be carry-over from other donors' samples.

This sequence joins TRBV29-1 and TRBJ1-1; TCRdb outputs TRBD1, but without DNA this stays unchecked. Germline CDR1 reads SQVTM; CDR2 reads ANQGSEA. The length of the CDR3 is 13 residues. CDR3 loop: CSAPRQGATEAFF.

The CDR3 is CASSETVTVPEAFF. This sequence joins TRBV12-3 or TRBV12-4 and TRBJ1-1. This CDR3 comprises 14 residues.

The chain employs TRBV29-1 and TRBJ2-1; TCRdb names TRBD1, which stays unverified in the absence of DNA. The CDR3 has 14 residues. Germline loops: CDR1 SQVTM, CDR2 ANQGSEA. The CDR3 reads CSVGPGQGYNEQFF.

The chain carries TRBV29-1 and TRBJ2-7; no DNA is available, so the TRBD1 call from TCRdb remains unchecked. CDR3 length: 17 amino acids. Germline loops: CDR1 SQVTM, CDR2 ANQGSEA. CDR3 in amino acids: CSAARQGSGAGVYEQYF.

This CDR3 reads CASTPDRENTEAFF. The chain is built from TRBV19 and TRBJ1-1; TCRdb indicates TRBD1, and absent DNA this call remains unverified. CDR3 length: 14 amino acids. The germline gives CDR1 LNHDA, CDR2 SQIVND (reference sequence).